The clone carrying this T cell receptor beta chain was recorded at least ten times. Its antigen is as yet unknown. The data were taken from a study of post-analysis software for immune sequencing data. Overall study: Multiple sclerosis in the patients followed relapsing-remitting, secondary progressive and progressive-relapsing courses.

Points from the study as a whole: Controls had significantly higher normalized Chao1 diversity than multiple sclerosis patients. Five or six TRBV segments, TRBV5-6, TRBV5-1 and TRBV20-1 among them, were found more frequent in patients than controls. Batch-mates among the samples co-clustered strongly by F measure.

The CDR3 loop spans 15 amino acids. V shed 2 bases and J 0 bases; nucleotides not matched to a gene: 4. The germline gives CDR1 MNHEY, CDR2 SVGAGI. The TCR beta cDNA libraries contained unique molecular identifiers. From roughly 1 to 10 million T cells, 400,000 to 600,000 cDNA molecules were obtained. TCRdb re-called the PCR reads with MiXCR, one entry per CDR3 protein. The data show about 460,000 distinct CDR3 sequences, around 40% seen once. V gene TRBV6-5 combines with J gene TRBJ2-7, with 7 bases aligning to TRBD1. The specimen sequenced was blood. The sequence derives from a girl aged 5-17 years with multiple sclerosis. CDR3 residues: CASSYRGQGSYEQYF. In DNA form, the CDR3 reads TGTGCCAGCAGTTACAGGGGGCAGGGCTCCTACGAGCAGTACTTC.